This T cell receptor beta chain was retrieved from a study of blood T cell repertoires in COVID-19. Looking at the study overall: Acute-phase and convalescent COVID-19 samples originated in the United States, Italy and Spain. The analysed material was cDNA or gDNA that came from T cells, B-cell-depleted T cells, or PBMCs.

A remark on this clone: The same CDR3 is also encoded by other DNA sequences in this sample.

The CDR3 extends over 14 amino acids. Germline loops: CDR1 SGHRS, CDR2 YFSETQ. V lost 1 base, J lost 0 bases, and 5 bases lay in between. Authors' analysis steps: The assay estimated nucleated cells by amplifying reference gene primers. Assay used: immunoSEQ multiplex PCR; TCRdb lists only in-frame clones, some missing. Clone size and V and J calls were adopted from that table, with D and trimming inferred from the DNA. The data show fewer than 250,000 clones, with 80% seen just once and about 7% held by the top ten. Input material: peripheral blood. The sequence derives from a man in his 60s with acute or convalescent COVID-19. The chain is built from TRBV5-1 and TRBJ2-1; D not certain. CDR3 sequence: CASSLPSSYNEQFF. The CDR3 DNA reads TGCGCCAGCAGCTTGCCGAGCTCCTACAATGAGCAGTTCTTC.